This TCR beta chain was sequenced in a study of cytomegalovirus exposure and HLA in healthy donors. The CDR3 length is 19 residues. V lost 2 bases, J lost 5 bases, and 19 bases stayed unmatched. Germline V gene lookup returns CDR1 SGHDT and CDR2 YYEEEE. In regard to this clone: Its antigen remains unknown.

Notes on the study in general: Diagnosis of cytomegalovirus status made by the classifier reportedly showed high specificity and sensitivity. Evidence from a later analysis indicated that most CMV-associated TCR beta chains looked HLA-restricted. Cytomegalovirus association was listed for 164 TCR beta chains. Some V segments, including TRBV6-2 and TRBV6-3, were excluded as indistinguishable.

The PCR employed 60 Vbeta primers together with 13 Jbeta primers. Profiling relied on immunoSEQ multiplex PCR, and the TCRdb table lists in-frame clones only, not all of them. The table records 150,000 or so clones, 65% to 80% of them present only once. This sequence was found in a woman between 40 and 55 years old in good health and CMV-seronegative. The sequenced material came from PBMCs. The chain employs TRBV5-6 and TRBJ2-5; 9 bases map to TRBD1. This CDR3 is CASSFVGMGQGGLGETQYF. The DNA of the CDR3 is TGTGCCAGCAGCTTTGTGGGGATGGGACAGGGAGGATTGGGGGAGACCCAGTACTTC.